This record covers a single T cell receptor beta chain. Antigen: not known. Participants with HIV, all of them, were treated in the United States. Samples were assayed with immunoSEQ v3.0 at survey level. Measured with immunoSEQ multiplex PCR; TCRdb has only the in-frame clones, and not every one. The sample lists about 33,000 clones, roughly 97% occurring once. This sample is part of a study of long-term antiretroviral therapy in people with HIV. Broader study findings: Controls had broader CDR3 length ranges than HIV repertoires did.

CDR3 length equals 13 residues. The germline V and J ends were trimmed by 3 bases and 7 bases, with 13 bases remaining between them. The germline V gene has CDR1 PRHDT and CDR2 FYEKMQ (reference sequence). The starting material was unsorted PBMCs, obtained 6.9 years after starting antiretroviral therapy. This rearrangement joins TRBV13 to TRBJ2-7, with D perhaps matching TRBD2 (5 bases). This receptor was taken from a man aged 25 to 40 with HIV. The CDR3 region is CASSFFDREEQYF. The CDR3 DNA follows: TGTGCCAGCAGCTTCTTCGACCGGGAAGAGCAGTACTTC.